Given below is one TCR beta chain in context. V was cut by 4 bases and J by 1 base, with 10 bases left in between. Germline CDR1 KGHSH, CDR2 LQKENI. The CDR3 totals 14 residues. How the authors handled the data: Reference gene primer amplification gave nucleated cell count estimates. The method was immunoSEQ multiplex PCR; TCRdb's version includes in-frame clones alone and lacks a portion of them. V, J and clone size are those of that table, while D and trimming were read from the DNA. The sample contains about 27,000 clones, 65% to 90% of which appear only once. The sample is drawn from a study of blood T cell repertoires in COVID-19. Study-wide background: The origin of the acute and convalescent COVID-19 samples was the United States, Italy and Spain. Sample material is recorded as cDNA or gDNA derived from T cells, B-cell-depleted T cells, or PBMCs.

V and J are TRBV18 and TRBJ1-1; no reliable D call. This receptor was obtained from a man between 65 and 79 years old with active COVID-19. The source material was peripheral blood. The CDR3 sequence: CASSLYTRNTEAFF. The DNA for the CDR3 is TGTGCCAGCTCACTTTACACAAGGAACACTGAAGCTTTCTTT.